This note documents a single TCR beta chain sequence. The V gene lost 0 bases and the J gene lost 0 bases, with 8 bases spanning the gap. The CDR3 has 14 amino acids. Germline CDR1 and CDR2: DFQATT and SNEGSKA (reference sequence). A second about 7 to 11 cycle PCR used barcoded and J-beta primers. TCRdb redid the calling of the 5' RACE reads with MiXCR, one entry per CDR3 protein. The data hold approximately 800,000 distinct CDR3 sequences, with approximately 25% observed a single time. This sample is drawn from a study of blood T cells in healthy people across ages. This same sample was also taken into another study, of T cells of mothers and their children.

The J gene is TRBJ1-2, the V gene TRBV20-1, with a possible D match to TRBD1 (5 bases). This TCR came from a boy aged 5-17 years in good health. The sequenced sample consisted of blood. CDR3 coding DNA: TGCAGTGCTAGAGATGGGGGGACTAACTATGGCTACACCTTC. Translation gives CSARDGGTNYGYTF.